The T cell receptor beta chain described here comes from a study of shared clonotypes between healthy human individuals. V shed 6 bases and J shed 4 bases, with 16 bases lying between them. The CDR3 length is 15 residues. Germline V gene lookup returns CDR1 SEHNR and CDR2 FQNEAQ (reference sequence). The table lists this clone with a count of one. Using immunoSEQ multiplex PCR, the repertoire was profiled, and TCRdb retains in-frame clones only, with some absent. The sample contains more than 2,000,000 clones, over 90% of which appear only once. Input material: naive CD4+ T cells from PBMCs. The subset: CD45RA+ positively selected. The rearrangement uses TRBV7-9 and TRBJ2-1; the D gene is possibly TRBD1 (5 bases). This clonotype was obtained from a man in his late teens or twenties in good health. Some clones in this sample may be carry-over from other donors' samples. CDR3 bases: TGTGCCAGCAGTTCGACAGTGGCCCCATACAATGAGCAGTTCTTC. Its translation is CASSSTVAPYNEQFF.